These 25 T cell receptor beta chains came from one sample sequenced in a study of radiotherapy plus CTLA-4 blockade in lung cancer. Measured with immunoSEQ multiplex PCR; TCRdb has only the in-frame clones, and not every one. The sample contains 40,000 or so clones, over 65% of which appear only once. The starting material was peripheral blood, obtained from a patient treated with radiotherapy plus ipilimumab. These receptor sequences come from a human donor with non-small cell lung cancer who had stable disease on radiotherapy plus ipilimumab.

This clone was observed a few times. Written as DNA, the CDR3 is TGTGCCATCAGTGAGAGTCGCGGGACAGGGGATGAAAAACTGTTTTTT. It specifies CAISESRGTGDEKLFF. The rearrangement links TRBV10-3 to TRBJ1-4; the match to TRBD1 covers 10 bases. The V gene's germline CDR1 is ENHRY and CDR2 SYGVKD. The CDR3 length is 16 residues. With 2 bases clipped from V and 6 bases from J, the junction kept 6 bases outside the gene matches.

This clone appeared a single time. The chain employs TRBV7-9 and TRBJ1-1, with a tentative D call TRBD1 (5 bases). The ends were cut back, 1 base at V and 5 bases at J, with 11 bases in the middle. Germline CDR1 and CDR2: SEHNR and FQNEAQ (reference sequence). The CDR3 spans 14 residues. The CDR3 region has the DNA TGTGCCAGCAGCTTAGACGCATCAGGGACTGAAGCTTTCTTT. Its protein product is CASSLDASGTEAFF.

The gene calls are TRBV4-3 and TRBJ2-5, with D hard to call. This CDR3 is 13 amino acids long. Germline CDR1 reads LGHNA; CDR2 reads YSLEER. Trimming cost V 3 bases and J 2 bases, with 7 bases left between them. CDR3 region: CASSHNRQETQYF. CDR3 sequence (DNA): TGCGCCAGCAGCCACAATAGGCAAGAGACCCAGTACTTC.

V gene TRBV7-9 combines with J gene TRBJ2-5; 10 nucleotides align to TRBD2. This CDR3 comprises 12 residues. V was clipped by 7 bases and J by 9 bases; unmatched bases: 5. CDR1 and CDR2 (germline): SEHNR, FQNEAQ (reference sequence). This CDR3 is CASTSSGGPQYF. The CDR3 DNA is TGTGCCAGCACGAGTAGCGGGGGGCCCCAGTACTTC.

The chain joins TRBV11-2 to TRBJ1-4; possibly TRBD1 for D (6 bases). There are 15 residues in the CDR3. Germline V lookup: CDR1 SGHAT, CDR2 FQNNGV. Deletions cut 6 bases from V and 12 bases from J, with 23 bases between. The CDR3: CASRIRLGRGEELFF. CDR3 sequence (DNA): TGTGCCAGCAGAATAAGGTTAGGCAGGGGAGAGGAACTGTTTTTT.

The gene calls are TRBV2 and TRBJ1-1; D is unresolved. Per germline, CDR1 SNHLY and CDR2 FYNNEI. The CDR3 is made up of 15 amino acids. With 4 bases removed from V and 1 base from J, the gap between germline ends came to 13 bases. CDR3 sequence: CASSGRPGPNTEAFF. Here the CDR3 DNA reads TGTGCCAGCAGTGGACGGCCGGGCCCGAACACTGAAGCTTTCTTT.

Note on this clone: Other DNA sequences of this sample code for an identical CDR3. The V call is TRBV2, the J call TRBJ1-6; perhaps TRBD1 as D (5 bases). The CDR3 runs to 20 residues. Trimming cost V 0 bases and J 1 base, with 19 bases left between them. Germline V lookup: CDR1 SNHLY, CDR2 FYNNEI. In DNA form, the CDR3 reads TGTGCCAGCAGTGAAGCGCTCGAGACGGAGAAGGGGTCCTATAATTCACCCCTCCACTTT. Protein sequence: CASSEALETEKGSYNSPLHF.

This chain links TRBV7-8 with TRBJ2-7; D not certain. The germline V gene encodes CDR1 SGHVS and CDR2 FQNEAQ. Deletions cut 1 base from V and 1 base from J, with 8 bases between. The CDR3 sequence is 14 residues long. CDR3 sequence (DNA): TGTGCCAGCAGCTTAGAGGTGGTATCCTACGAGCAGTACTTC. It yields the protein CASSLEVVSYEQYF.

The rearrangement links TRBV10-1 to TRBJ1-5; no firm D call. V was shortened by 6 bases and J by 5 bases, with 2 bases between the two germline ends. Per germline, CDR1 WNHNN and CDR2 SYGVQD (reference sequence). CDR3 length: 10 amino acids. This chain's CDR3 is CASRDQPQHF. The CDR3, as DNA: TGCGCCAGCAGAGATCAGCCCCAGCATTTT.

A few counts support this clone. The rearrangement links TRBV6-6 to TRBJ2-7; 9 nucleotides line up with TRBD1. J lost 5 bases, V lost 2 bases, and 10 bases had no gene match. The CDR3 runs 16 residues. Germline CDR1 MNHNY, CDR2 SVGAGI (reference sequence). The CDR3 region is CASSYGLGQGGHEQYF. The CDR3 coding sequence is TGTGCCAGCAGTTACGGTCTGGGACAGGGTGGCCACGAGCAGTACTTC.

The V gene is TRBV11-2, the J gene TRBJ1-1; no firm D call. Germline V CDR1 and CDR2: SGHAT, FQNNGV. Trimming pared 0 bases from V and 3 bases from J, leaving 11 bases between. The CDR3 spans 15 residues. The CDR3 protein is CASSLEVGRYTEAFF. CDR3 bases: TGTGCCAGCAGCTTAGAGGTGGGGAGGTACACTGAAGCTTTCTTT.

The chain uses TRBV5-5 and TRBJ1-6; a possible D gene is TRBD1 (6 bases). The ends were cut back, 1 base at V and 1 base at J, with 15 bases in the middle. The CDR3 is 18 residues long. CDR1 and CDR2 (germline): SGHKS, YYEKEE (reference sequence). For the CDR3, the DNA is TGTGCCAGCAGCTTGTATCGGGGGGCAGGGTCCTATAATTCACCCCTCCACTTT. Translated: CASSLYRGAGSYNSPLHF.

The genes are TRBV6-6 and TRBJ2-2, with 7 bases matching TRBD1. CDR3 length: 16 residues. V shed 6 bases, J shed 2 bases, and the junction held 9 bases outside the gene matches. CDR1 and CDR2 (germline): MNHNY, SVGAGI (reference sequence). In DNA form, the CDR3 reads TGTGCCAGCAGAAACAAGGGACAGTTAAACACCGGGGAGCTGTTTTTT. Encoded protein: CASRNKGQLNTGELFF.

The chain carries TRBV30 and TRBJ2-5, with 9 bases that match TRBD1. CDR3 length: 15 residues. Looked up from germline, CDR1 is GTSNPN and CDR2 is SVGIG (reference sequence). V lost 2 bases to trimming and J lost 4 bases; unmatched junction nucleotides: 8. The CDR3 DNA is TGTGCCTGGAGTATCACAGGGGGCTTCCGAGAGACCCAGTACTTC. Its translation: CAWSITGGFRETQYF.

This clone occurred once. The CDR3 loop reads CASSYRGINTEAFF. CDR3 bases: TGTGCCAGCAGTTACAGGGGGATTAACACTGAAGCTTTCTTT. The J gene is TRBJ1-1, the V gene TRBV6-5; possible D gene TRBD1, 6 bases. CDR3 length: 14 residues. Trimming removed 2 bases from V and 2 bases from J, with 9 bases in between. The germline CDR1 and CDR2 sequences are MNHEY and SVGAGI.

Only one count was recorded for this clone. The CDR3 region is CASVQRRGGTDTQYF. The DNA for the CDR3 is TGTGCCAGCGTTCAACGCCGCGGAGGCACAGATACGCAGTATTTT. This chain links TRBV7-2 with TRBJ2-3; the D is unclear. Trimming shortened V by 8 bases and J by 1 base, and 16 bases separated the two germline ends. The germline V gene has CDR1 SGHTA and CDR2 FQGNSA. The CDR3 covers 15 residues.

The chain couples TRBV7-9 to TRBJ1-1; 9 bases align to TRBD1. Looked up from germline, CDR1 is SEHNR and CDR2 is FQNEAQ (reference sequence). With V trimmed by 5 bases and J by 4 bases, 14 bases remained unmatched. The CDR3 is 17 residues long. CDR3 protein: CASSPPPRDRGGTEAFF. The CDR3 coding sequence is TGTGCCAGCAGCCCACCCCCTCGTGACAGGGGGGGCACTGAAGCTTTCTTT.

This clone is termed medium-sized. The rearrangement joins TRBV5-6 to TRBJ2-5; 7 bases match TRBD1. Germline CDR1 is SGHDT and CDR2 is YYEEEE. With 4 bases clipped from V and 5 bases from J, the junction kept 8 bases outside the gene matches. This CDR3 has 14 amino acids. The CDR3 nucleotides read TGTGCCAGCAGCGCCCCGACAGGGTCCGAGACCCAGTACTTC. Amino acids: CASSAPTGSETQYF.

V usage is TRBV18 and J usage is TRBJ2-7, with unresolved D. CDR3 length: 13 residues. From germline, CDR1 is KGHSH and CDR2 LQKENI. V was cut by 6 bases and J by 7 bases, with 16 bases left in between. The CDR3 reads CASSPSPQAEQYV. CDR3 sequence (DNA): TGTGCCAGCTCGCCCTCCCCCCAGGCGGAGCAGTACGTC.

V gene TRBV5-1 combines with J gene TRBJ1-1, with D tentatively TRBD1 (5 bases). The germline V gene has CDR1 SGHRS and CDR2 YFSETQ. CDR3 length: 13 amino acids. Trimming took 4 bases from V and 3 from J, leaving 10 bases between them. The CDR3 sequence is CASSRGGDTEAFF. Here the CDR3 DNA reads TGCGCCAGCAGCCGAGGAGGGGACACTGAAGCTTTCTTT.

The CDR3 region has the DNA TGCGCCAGCAGCCAAGACCCGGCAGCCTCCTACGAGCAGTACTTC. This sequence encodes CASSQDPAASYEQYF. The chain carries TRBV4-3 and TRBJ2-7; D gene uncertain. Trimming removed 0 bases at V and 0 bases at J, with 9 bases between. CDR3 length: 15 residues. CDR1 LGHNA and CDR2 YSLEER come from the germline V gene.

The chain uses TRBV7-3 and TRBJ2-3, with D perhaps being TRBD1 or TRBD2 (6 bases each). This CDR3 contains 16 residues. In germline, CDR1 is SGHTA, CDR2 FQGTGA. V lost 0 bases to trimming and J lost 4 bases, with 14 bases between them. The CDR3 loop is CASSLTGGTLSDTQYF. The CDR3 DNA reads TGTGCCAGCAGCTTAACAGGGGGGACTCTGTCAGATACGCAGTATTTT. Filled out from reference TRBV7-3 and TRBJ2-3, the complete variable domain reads GAGVSQTPSNKVTEKGKYVELRCDPISGHTALYWYRQSLGQGPEFLIYFQGTGAADDSGLPNDRFFAVRPEGSVSTLKIQRTERGDSAVYLCASSLTGGTLSDTQYFGPGTRLTVL.

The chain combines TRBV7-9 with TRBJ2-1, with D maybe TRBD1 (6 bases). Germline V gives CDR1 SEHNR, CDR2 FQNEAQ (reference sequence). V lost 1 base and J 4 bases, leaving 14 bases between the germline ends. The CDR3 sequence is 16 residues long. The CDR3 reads CASSLVRGSVYNEQFF. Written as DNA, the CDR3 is TGTGCCAGCAGCTTAGTGAGGGGGTCGGTATACAATGAGCAGTTCTTC. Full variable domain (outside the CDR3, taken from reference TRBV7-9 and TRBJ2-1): DTGVSQNPRHKITKRGQNVTFRCDPISEHNRLYWYRQTLGQGPEFLTYFQNEAQLEKSRLLSDRFSAERPKGSFSTLEIQRTEQGDSAMYLCASSLVRGSVYNEQFFGPGTRLTVL.

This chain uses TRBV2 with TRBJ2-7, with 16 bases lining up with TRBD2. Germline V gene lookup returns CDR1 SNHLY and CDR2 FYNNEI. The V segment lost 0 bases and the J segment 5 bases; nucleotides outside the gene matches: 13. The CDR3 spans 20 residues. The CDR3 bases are TGTGCCAGCAGTGAAGCGCTTCCGGGACTAGCGGGGGGGGTGGAGAACGAGCAGTACGTC. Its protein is CASSEALPGLAGGVENEQYV.

Written as DNA, the CDR3 is TGTGCCAGCAGCTTGATACAGGGCACAGATACGCAGTATTTT. This gives the protein CASSLIQGTDTQYF. The chain has TRBV7-9 and TRBJ2-3, with a possible D match to TRBD1 (5 bases). V lost 3 bases, J lost 1 base, and 8 bases lay in between. Per germline, CDR1 SEHNR and CDR2 FQNEAQ (reference sequence). The CDR3 runs to 14 residues.